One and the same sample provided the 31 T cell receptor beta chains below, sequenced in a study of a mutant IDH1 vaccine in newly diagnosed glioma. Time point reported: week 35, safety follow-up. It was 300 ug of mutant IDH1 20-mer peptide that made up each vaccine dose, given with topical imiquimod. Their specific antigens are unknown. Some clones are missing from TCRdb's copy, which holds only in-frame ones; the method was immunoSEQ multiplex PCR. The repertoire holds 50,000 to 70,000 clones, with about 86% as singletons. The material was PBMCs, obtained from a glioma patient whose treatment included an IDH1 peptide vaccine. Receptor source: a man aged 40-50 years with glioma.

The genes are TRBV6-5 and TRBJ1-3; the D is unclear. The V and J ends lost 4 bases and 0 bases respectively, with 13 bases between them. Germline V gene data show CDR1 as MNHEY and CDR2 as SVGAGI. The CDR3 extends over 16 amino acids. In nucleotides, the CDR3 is TGTGCCAGCAGTTCCTTAGAGAAGACCTCTGGAAACACCATATATTTT. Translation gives CASSSLEKTSGNTIYF.

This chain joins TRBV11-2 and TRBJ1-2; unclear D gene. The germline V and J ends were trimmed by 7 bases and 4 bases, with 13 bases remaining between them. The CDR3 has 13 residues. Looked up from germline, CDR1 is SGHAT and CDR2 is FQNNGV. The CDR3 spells CASTRSGGYGYTF. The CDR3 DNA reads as TGTGCCAGCACTCGGAGTGGCGGCTATGGCTACACCTTC.

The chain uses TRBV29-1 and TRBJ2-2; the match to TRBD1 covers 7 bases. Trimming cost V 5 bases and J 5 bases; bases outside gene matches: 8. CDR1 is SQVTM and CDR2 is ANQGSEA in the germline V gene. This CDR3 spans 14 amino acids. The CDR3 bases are TGCAGCGTTTTTACAGGGGTTAGGACCGGGGAGCTGTTTTTT. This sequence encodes CSVFTGVRTGELFF.

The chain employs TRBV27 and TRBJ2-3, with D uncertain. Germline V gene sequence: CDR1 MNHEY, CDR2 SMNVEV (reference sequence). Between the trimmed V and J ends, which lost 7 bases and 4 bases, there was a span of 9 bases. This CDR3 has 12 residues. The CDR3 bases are TGTGCCAGCAAAGGGCTCCCAGATACGCAGTATTTT. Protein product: CASKGLPDTQYF.

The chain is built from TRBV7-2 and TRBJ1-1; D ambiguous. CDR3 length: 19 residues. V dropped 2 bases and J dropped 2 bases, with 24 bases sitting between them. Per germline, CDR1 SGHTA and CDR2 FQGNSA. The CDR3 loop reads CASSLRLFITQRGNTEAFF. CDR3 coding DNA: TGTGCCAGCAGCTTACGCCTCTTTATAACACAACGGGGAAACACTGAAGCTTTCTTT.

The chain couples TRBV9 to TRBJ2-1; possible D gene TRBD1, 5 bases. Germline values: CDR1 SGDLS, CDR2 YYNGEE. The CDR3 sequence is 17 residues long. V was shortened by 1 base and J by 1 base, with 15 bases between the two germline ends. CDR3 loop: CASSVSSHRRSYNEQFF. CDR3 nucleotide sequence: TGTGCCAGCAGCGTATCCTCACACAGGAGATCCTACAATGAGCAGTTCTTC.

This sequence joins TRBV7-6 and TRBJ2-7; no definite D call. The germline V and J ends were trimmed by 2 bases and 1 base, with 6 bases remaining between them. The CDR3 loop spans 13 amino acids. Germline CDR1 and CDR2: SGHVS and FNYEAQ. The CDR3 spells CASSLSISYEQYF. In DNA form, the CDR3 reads TGTGCCAGCAGCTTATCTATATCCTACGAGCAGTACTTC.

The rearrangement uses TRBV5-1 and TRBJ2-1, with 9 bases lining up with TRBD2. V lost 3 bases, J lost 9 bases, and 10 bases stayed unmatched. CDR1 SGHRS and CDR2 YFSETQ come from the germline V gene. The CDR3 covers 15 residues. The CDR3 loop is CASSSRLADKGEQFF. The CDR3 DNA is TGCGCCAGCAGCTCAAGACTAGCGGACAAGGGTGAGCAGTTCTTC.

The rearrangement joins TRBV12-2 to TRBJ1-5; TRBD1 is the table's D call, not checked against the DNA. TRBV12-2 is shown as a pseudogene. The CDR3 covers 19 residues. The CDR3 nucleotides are TGTGCAAGTCGCTTAGCTCCAATTTGCCGGACAGAGGCCAATCAGCCCCAGCATTTT. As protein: CASRLAPICRTEANQPQHF.

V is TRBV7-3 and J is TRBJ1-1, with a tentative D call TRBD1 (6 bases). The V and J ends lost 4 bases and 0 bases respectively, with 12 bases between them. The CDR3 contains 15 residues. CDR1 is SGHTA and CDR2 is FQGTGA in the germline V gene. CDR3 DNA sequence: TGTGCCAGCAGCTCCGGACAGCCTATGAACACTGAAGCTTTCTTT. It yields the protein CASSSGQPMNTEAFF.

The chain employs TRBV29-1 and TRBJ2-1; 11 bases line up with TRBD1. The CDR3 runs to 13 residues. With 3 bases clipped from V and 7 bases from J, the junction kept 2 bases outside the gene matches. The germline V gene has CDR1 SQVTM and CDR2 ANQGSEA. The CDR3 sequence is CSVEGQGGNEQFF. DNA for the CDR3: TGCAGCGTTGAGGGACAGGGGGGGAATGAGCAGTTCTTC.

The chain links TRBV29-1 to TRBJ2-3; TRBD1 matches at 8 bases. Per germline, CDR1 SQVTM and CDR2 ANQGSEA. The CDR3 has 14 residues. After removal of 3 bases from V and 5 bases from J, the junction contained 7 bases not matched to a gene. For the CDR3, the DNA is TGCAGCGTTGAGCGGCAGGGGGCGAAAGATACGCAGTATTTT. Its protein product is CSVERQGAKDTQYF.

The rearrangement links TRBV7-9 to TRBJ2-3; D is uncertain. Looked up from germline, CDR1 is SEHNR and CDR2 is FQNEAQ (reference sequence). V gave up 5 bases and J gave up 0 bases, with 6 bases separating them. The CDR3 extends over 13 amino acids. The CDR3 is CASSIGSTDTQYF. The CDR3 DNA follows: TGTGCCAGCAGCATAGGGAGCACAGATACGCAGTATTTT.

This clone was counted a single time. Here the CDR3 reads CASSMAGGFNYEQYF. The CDR3 DNA is TGTGCCAGTAGTATGGCAGGGGGCTTTAACTACGAGCAGTACTTC. V gene TRBV19 combines with J gene TRBJ2-7, with TRBD1 matching over 8 bases. The germline gives CDR1 LNHDA, CDR2 SQIVND (reference sequence). This CDR3 has 15 residues. V gave up 3 bases and J gave up 3 bases; unmatched junction bases: 7.

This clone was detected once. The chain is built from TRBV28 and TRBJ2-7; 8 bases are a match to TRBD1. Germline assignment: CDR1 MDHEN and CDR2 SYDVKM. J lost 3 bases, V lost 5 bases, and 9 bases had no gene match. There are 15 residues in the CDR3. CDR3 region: CASSTPSGGRYEQYF. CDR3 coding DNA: TGTGCCAGCAGTACCCCTTCAGGGGGCCGCTACGAGCAGTACTTC. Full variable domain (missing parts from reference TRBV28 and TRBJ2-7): DVKVTQSSRYLVKRTGEKVFLECVQDMDHENMFWYRQDPGLGLRLIYFSYDVKMKEKGDIPEGYSVSREKKERFSLILESASTNQTSMYLCASSTPSGGRYEQYFGPGTRLTVT.

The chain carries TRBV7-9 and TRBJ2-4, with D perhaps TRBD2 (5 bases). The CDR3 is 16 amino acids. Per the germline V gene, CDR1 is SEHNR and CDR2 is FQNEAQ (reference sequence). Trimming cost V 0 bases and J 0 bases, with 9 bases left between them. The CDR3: CASSLAHGLAKNIQYF. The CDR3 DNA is TGTGCCAGCAGCTTAGCGCATGGACTAGCCAAAAACATTCAGTACTTC.

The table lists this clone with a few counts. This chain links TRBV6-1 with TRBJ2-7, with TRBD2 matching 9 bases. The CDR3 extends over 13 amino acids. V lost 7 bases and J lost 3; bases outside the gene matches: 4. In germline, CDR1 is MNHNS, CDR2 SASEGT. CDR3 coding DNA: TGTGCCAGCATTAGCGGGAGAGGCTACGAGCAGTACTTC. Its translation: CASISGRGYEQYF.

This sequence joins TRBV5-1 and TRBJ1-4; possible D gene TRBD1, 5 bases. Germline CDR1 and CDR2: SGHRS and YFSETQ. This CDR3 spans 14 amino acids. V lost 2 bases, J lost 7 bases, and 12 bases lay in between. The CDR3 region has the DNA TGCGCCAGCAGCTTCTCGGGGGTAGCTGAAAAACTGTTTTTT. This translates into CASSFSGVAEKLFF.

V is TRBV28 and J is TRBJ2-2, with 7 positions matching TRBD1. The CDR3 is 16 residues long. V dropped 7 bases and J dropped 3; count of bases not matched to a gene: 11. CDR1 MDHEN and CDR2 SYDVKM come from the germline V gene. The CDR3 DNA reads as TGTGCCAGCATCCTGCGGGCAGGGGGTTACACCGGGGAGCTGTTTTTT. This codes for CASILRAGGYTGELFF.

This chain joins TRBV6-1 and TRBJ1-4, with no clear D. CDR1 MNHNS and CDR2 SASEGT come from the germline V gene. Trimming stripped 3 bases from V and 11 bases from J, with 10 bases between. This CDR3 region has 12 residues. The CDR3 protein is CASSDSVGKLFF. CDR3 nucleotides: TGTGCCAGCAGTGACTCGGTCGGGAAACTGTTTTTT.

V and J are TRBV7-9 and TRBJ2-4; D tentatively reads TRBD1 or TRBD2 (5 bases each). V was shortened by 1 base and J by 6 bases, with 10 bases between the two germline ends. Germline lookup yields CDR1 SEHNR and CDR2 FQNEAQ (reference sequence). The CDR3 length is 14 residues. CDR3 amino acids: CASSLGGSLNIQYF. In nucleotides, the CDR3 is TGTGCCAGCAGCTTAGGGGGGAGTCTAAACATTCAGTACTTC.

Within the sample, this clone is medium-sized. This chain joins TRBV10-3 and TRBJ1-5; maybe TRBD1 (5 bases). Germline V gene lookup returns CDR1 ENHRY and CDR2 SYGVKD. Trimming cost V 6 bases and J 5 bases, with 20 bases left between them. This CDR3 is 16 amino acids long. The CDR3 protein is CAISEHSGAADQPQHF. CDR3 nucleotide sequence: TGTGCCATCAGCGAGCATTCCGGGGCAGCGGATCAGCCCCAGCATTTT.

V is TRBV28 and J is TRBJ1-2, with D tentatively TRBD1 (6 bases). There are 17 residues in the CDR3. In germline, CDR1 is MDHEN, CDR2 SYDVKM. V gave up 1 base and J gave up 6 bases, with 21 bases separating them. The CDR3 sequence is CASSLSAGARIGNGYTF. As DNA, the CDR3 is TGTGCCAGCAGTTTATCGGCAGGGGCGCGGATCGGGAATGGCTACACCTTC.

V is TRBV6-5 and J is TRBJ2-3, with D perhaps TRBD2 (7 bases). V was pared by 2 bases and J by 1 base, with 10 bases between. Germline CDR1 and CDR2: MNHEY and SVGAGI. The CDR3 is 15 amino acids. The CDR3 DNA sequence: TGTGCCAGCAGTTACGGGGGGGCGGGCACAGATACGCAGTATTTT. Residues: CASSYGGAGTDTQYF.

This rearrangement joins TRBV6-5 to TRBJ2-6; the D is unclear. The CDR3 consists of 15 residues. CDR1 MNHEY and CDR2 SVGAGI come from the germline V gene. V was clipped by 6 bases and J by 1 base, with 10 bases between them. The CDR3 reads CASSLSPSGANVLTF. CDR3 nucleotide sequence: TGTGCCAGCAGCTTGTCCCCATCTGGGGCCAACGTCCTGACTTTC.

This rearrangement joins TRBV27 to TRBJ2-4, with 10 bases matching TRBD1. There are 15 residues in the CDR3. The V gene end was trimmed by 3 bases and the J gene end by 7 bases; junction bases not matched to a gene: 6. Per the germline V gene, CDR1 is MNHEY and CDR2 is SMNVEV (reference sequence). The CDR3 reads CASSLRPGQGNIQYF. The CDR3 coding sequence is TGTGCCAGCAGTTTGCGGCCGGGACAGGGGAACATTCAGTACTTC.

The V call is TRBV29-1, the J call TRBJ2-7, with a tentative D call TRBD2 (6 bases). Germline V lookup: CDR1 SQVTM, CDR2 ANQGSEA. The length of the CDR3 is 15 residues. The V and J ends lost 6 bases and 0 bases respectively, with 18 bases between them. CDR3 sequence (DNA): TGCAGCGTCGTCCGAGGCCTCGGGGGCTCCTACGAGCAGTACTTC. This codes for CSVVRGLGGSYEQYF.

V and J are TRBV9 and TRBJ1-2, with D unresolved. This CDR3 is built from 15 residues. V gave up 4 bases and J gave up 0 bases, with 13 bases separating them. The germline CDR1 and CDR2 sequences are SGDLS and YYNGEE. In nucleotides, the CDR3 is TGTGCCAGCAGCCCGTTGACCCAAGCTAACTATGGCTACACCTTC. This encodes CASSPLTQANYGYTF.

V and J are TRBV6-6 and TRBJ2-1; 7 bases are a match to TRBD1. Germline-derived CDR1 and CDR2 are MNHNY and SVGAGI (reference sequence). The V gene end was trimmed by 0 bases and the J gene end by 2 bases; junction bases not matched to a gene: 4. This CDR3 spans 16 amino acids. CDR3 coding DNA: TGTGCCAGCAGTTACTCCCAAGGGGGCCCCTACAATGAGCAGTTCTTC. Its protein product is CASSYSQGGPYNEQFF.

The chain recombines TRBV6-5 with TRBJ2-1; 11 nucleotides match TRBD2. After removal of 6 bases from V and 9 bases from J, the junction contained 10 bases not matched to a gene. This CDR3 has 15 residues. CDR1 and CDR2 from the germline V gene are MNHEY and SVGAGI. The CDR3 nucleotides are TGTGCCAGCAGGGGACTAGCGGCCTCAAATACTGAGCAGTTCTTC. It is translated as CASRGLAASNTEQFF.

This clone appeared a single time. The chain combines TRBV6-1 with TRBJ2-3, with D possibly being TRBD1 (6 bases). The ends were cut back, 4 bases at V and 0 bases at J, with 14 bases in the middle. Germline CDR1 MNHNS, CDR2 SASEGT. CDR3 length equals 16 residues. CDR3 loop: CASSGQGTPSTDTQYF. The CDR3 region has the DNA TGTGCCAGCAGTGGCCAAGGGACACCGAGCACAGATACGCAGTATTTT.